Below, 32 T cell receptor beta chains from the same sample are listed, as sequenced in a study of CD8+ T cells in alopecia areata. Treatment denoted: oral pan-JAK inhibitor, 5-10 mg twice daily. cDNA serving as the sequencing template came from extracted, reverse transcribed RNA. Using immunoSEQ multiplex PCR, the repertoire was profiled, and TCRdb retains in-frame clones only, with some absent. This sample has 150,000 to 200,000 clones, with roughly 62% found just once. Sequencing was performed on CD8+ T cells sorted from blood, taken at week 24, from a patient treated with tofacitinib. The receptors come from a human donor with alopecia areata.

This clone was found a few times. This chain links TRBV30 with TRBJ2-1; D may match TRBD1 or TRBD2 (6 bases each). The germline V gene encodes CDR1 GTSNPN and CDR2 SVGIG (reference sequence). CDR3 length: 12 residues. The ends were cut back, 2 bases at V and 9 bases at J, with 11 bases in the middle. This CDR3 is CAWSPRGLEQFF. The DNA of the CDR3 is TGTGCCTGGAGTCCCCGGGGGCTTGAGCAGTTCTTC.

This chain joins TRBV2 and TRBJ1-6, with a tentative D call TRBD1 (5 bases). Germline CDR1 SNHLY, CDR2 FYNNEI. This CDR3 is 13 amino acids long. Trimming removed 6 bases at V and 9 bases at J, with 12 bases between. The CDR3 reads CASSDGTSSPLHF. For the CDR3, the DNA is TGTGCCAGCAGCGATGGGACTTCTTCACCCCTCCACTTT. Based on the CDR3 plus reference TRBV2 and TRBJ1-6, the full variable domain is EPEVTQTPSHQVTQMGQEVILRCVPISNHLYFYWYRQILGQKVEFLVSFYNNEISEKSEIFDDQFSVERPDGSNFTLKIRSTKLEDSAMYFCASSDGTSSPLHFGNGTRLTVT.

This sequence joins TRBV6-5 and TRBJ1-1, with D perhaps TRBD1 (5 bases). CDR1 is MNHEY, CDR2 SVGAGI, per germline. This CDR3 has 12 amino acids. Trimming took 4 bases from V and 6 from J, leaving 9 bases between them. The CDR3 here is CASSSQGPEAFF. DNA for the CDR3: TGTGCCAGCAGTTCCCAGGGACCTGAAGCTTTCTTT.

This chain uses TRBV6-5 with TRBJ2-2, with a possible D match to TRBD1 (6 bases). CDR3 length: 15 amino acids. Germline assignment: CDR1 MNHEY and CDR2 SVGAGI. V shed 0 bases and J shed 1 base, with 6 bases lying between them. CDR3 DNA: TGTGCCAGCAGTTACTCGACAGGGAACACCGGGGAGCTGTTTTTT. It translates to CASSYSTGNTGELFF.

This clone was picked up one time. This chain links TRBV13 with TRBJ1-1; D unclear. This CDR3 is 11 amino acids long. Trimming removed 5 bases at V and 4 bases at J, with 5 bases between. CDR1 and CDR2 from the germline V gene are PRHDT and FYEKMQ (reference sequence). CDR3: CASSVGTEAFF. DNA of the CDR3: TGTGCCAGCAGCGTGGGCACTGAAGCTTTCTTT.

This chain joins TRBV4-2 and TRBJ1-1; D uncertain. Per germline, CDR1 LGHNA and CDR2 YNFKEQ. Trimming took 0 bases from V and 10 from J, leaving 12 bases between them. There are 13 residues in the CDR3. The CDR3 spells CASSQDPPNPAFF. CDR3 sequence (DNA): TGTGCCAGCAGCCAAGACCCCCCTAACCCAGCTTTCTTT.

The chain has TRBV6-5 and TRBJ2-7; tentatively, D is TRBD1 (6 bases). V was clipped by 0 bases and J by 3 bases, with 12 bases between them. The CDR3 contains 15 residues. Germline assignment: CDR1 MNHEY and CDR2 SVGAGI. The CDR3 loop reads CASSYSTRGDYEQYF. In nucleotides, the CDR3 is TGTGCCAGCAGTTACTCGACCAGGGGAGACTACGAGCAGTACTTC.

J is TRBJ2-7 and V is TRBV5-1; 9 bases map to TRBD2. V lost 7 bases to trimming and J lost 5 bases; unmatched junction nucleotides: 16. The CDR3 totals 16 residues. Germline assignment: CDR1 SGHRS and CDR2 YFSETQ. CDR3 bases: TGCGCCAGCCAGATAAGCGGGGGGCACTGGAAAGACGAGCAGTACTTC. This encodes CASQISGGHWKDEQYF.

The chain has TRBV29-1 and TRBJ2-7; TRBD1 matches 9 bases. This CDR3 contains 12 residues. The J segment lost 3 bases and the V segment lost 6 bases, leaving 3 bases of the junction unmatched. Germline CDR1 and CDR2: SQVTM and ANQGSEA. CDR3 sequence reads: CSVRQGGYEQYF. The CDR3 DNA sequence: TGCAGCGTACGACAGGGGGGCTACGAGCAGTACTTC.

In nucleotides, the CDR3 is TGTGCCTGGAGTCTAGGGGGACGATGGGAGACCCAGTACTTC. Translating it yields CAWSLGGRWETQYF. The J gene is TRBJ2-5, the V gene TRBV30; D might be TRBD1 (6 bases). Germline CDR1 and CDR2: GTSNPN and SVGIG (reference sequence). V lost 2 bases and J lost 5, with 15 bases in between. The CDR3 runs to 14 residues.

The CDR3 region is CASGGTPYEQYF. The DNA of the CDR3 is TGTGCCAGCGGAGGAACCCCTTACGAGCAGTACTTC. The rearrangement links TRBV7-9 to TRBJ2-7; D is possibly TRBD2 (5 bases). The CDR3 runs 12 residues. Germline CDR1 and CDR2: SEHNR and FQNEAQ (reference sequence). Trimming stripped 8 bases from V and 4 bases from J, with 12 bases between.

For this clone: A much larger clone lies one base from this, so it may be a read error. The identical CDR3 is also encoded by other nucleotide sequences in the sample. The chain carries TRBV5-6 and TRBJ2-3; D remains ambiguous. The CDR3 contains 12 residues. V lost 2 bases and J 3 bases, leaving 4 bases between the germline ends. Germline lookup yields CDR1 SGHDT and CDR2 YYEEEE. CDR3 nucleotide sequence: TGTGCCAGCAGCTTTGGGACAGATACGCAGTATTTT. Amino acid sequence: CASSFGTDTQYF. The full variable domain, with the rest looked up from reference TRBV5-6 and TRBJ2-3, is DAGVTQSPTHLIKTRGQQVTLRCSPKSGHDTVSWYQQALGQGPQFIFQYYEEEERQRGNFPDRFSGHQFPNYSSELNVNALLLGDSALYLCASSFGTDTQYFGPGTRLTVL.

This chain uses TRBV13 with TRBJ2-1, with 10 nucleotides matching TRBD2. The V gene's germline CDR1 is PRHDT and CDR2 FYEKMQ (reference sequence). The CDR3 extends over 14 amino acids. V shed 5 bases and J 3 bases; nucleotides not matched to a gene: 1. This CDR3 reads CASSSGGDYNEQFF. CDR3 nucleotide sequence: TGTGCCAGCAGCAGCGGGGGGGACTACAATGAGCAGTTCTTC.

DNA for the CDR3: TGTGCCAGCAGTGAAGAGACTAGCGGGAGCTACGAGCAGTACTTC. It yields the protein CASSEETSGSYEQYF. The genes are TRBV2 and TRBJ2-7, with 12 bases fitting TRBD2. The CDR3 totals 15 residues. Germline values: CDR1 SNHLY, CDR2 FYNNEI. Unmatched junction bases numbered 1, after V lost 1 base and J lost 3 bases. The variable domain in full, completed from reference TRBV2 and TRBJ2-7, reads EPEVTQTPSHQVTQMGQEVILRCVPISNHLYFYWYRQILGQKVEFLVSFYNNEISEKSEIFDDQFSVERPDGSNFTLKIRSTKLEDSAMYFCASSEETSGSYEQYFGPGTRLTVT.

The rearrangement links TRBV11-2 to TRBJ2-2, with D perhaps TRBD2 (5 bases). This CDR3 comprises 17 residues. V was pared by 0 bases and J by 1 base, with 12 bases between. Germline V lookup: CDR1 SGHAT, CDR2 FQNNGV. CDR3 in DNA: TGTGCCAGCAGCTTAGACCCCTATACTAGGAACACCGGGGAGCTGTTTTTT. As protein: CASSLDPYTRNTGELFF.

This chain links TRBV5-1 with TRBJ2-7; D ambiguous. Germline V CDR1 and CDR2: SGHRS, YFSETQ. V lost 0 bases, J lost 6 bases, and 7 bases lay in between. The CDR3 length is 12 residues. The CDR3 DNA sequence: TGCGCCAGCAGCTTGGCCGGACGCGAGCAGTACTTC. It is translated as CASSLAGREQYF.

The rearrangement links TRBV10-1 to TRBJ2-2; a possible D gene is TRBD2 (6 bases). From germline, CDR1 is WNHNN and CDR2 SYGVQD (reference sequence). The CDR3 sequence is 18 residues long. The V gene lost 4 bases and the J gene lost 0 bases, with 18 bases spanning the gap. The CDR3 reads CASSGSWRGEANTGELFF. In DNA, the CDR3 is TGCGCCAGCAGTGGCAGTTGGCGGGGAGAGGCGAACACCGGGGAGCTGTTTTTT.

V gene TRBV25-1 combines with J gene TRBJ2-2; D might be TRBD1 or TRBD2, each matching 7 bases. Per the germline V gene, CDR1 is MGHDK and CDR2 is SYGVNS. The V end was cut by 7 bases, the J end by 7 bases, with 13 bases between. This CDR3 comprises 13 residues. CDR3 sequence (DNA): TGTGCCAGCATGGGAGGGGGCGACGGGGAGCTGTTTTTT. It encodes CASMGGGDGELFF.

The chain couples TRBV27 to TRBJ2-3; no reliable D call. The CDR3 spans 12 residues. V was cut by 8 bases and J by 5 bases, with 11 bases left in between. Per the germline V gene, CDR1 is MNHEY and CDR2 is SMNVEV (reference sequence). Written as DNA, the CDR3 is TGTGCCAGCCGGAAGGGTCGAGATACGCAGTATTTT. Its protein product is CASRKGRDTQYF.

In regard to this clone: The same CDR3 also results from other DNA sequences found in this sample. J is TRBJ2-3 and V is TRBV9, with no clear D. Deletions cut 0 bases from V and 6 bases from J, with 8 bases between. The germline V gene has CDR1 SGDLS and CDR2 YYNGEE. The CDR3 covers 13 residues. The CDR3 region is CASSVEVPDTQYF. The DNA for the CDR3 is TGTGCCAGCAGCGTAGAAGTTCCGGATACGCAGTATTTT.

The chain has TRBV5-1 and TRBJ2-1; 12 nucleotides agree with TRBD2. In germline, CDR1 is SGHRS, CDR2 YFSETQ. This CDR3 has 17 residues. With 4 bases clipped from V and 1 base from J, the junction kept 6 bases outside the gene matches. CDR3 region: CASSIDGLAGSYNEQFF. The CDR3 bases are TGCGCCAGCAGCATTGACGGACTAGCGGGGTCCTACAATGAGCAGTTCTTC.

J is TRBJ1-5 and V is TRBV4-1; 8 nucleotides align to TRBD1. Germline V gives CDR1 MGHRA, CDR2 YSYEKL. The CDR3 has 19 amino acids. The ends lost 2 bases at V and 0 bases at J; junction bases unmatched: 12. The CDR3 DNA follows: TGCGCCAGCAGCCAAATTATAGGACAGGGATACTATAGCAATCAGCCCCAGCATTTT. As protein: CASSQIIGQGYYSNQPQHF.

The genes are TRBV7-9 and TRBJ2-7, with 10 bases identical to TRBD2. This CDR3 is 14 amino acids long. V shed 5 bases, J shed 2 bases, and the junction held 3 bases outside the gene matches. In germline, CDR1 is SEHNR, CDR2 FQNEAQ (reference sequence). CDR3 bases: TGTGCCAGCAGCCGGAGCGGGGGGGCCTACGAGCAGTACTTC. Amino acid sequence: CASSRSGGAYEQYF.

Concerning this clone: Other DNA variants within this sample encode the same CDR3. This sequence joins TRBV5-1 and TRBJ2-5, with D unresolved. Germline CDR1 SGHRS, CDR2 YFSETQ. This CDR3 is 11 amino acids long. V dropped 4 bases and J dropped 5 bases, with 6 bases sitting between them. The CDR3 coding sequence is TGCGCCAGCAGCCTCCGGGAGACCCAGTACTTC. Translation gives CASSLRETQYF.

This clone was seen a handful of times. The chain is built from TRBV7-9 and TRBJ2-1; maybe TRBD1 (5 bases). Germline CDR1 and CDR2: SEHNR and FQNEAQ (reference sequence). V was shortened by 6 bases and J by 0 bases, with 15 bases between the two germline ends. The CDR3 is 16 amino acids. In DNA, the CDR3 is TGTGCCAGCAGTCCCCCGGACACCAGCTCCTACAATGAGCAGTTCTTC. This codes for CASSPPDTSSYNEQFF.

The rearrangement links TRBV11-2 to TRBJ2-7, with D perhaps being TRBD1 or TRBD2 (5 bases each). Germline CDR1 reads SGHAT; CDR2 reads FQNNGV. The CDR3 totals 11 residues. V was cut by 5 bases and J by 6 bases, with 8 bases left in between. The CDR3 region has the DNA TGTGCCAGCAGCGGGGGTGGCGAGCAGTACTTC. Protein sequence: CASSGGGEQYF.

V usage is TRBV11-1 and J usage is TRBJ2-7; D is ambiguous. The CDR3 sequence is 13 residues long. V lost 1 base, J lost 3 bases, and 7 bases lay in between. The germline CDR1 and CDR2 sequences are SGHAT and FQDESV (reference sequence). Here the CDR3 reads CASSLDRYYEQYF. DNA for the CDR3: TGTGCCAGCAGCTTAGACCGGTACTACGAGCAGTACTTC.

CDR3 nucleotide sequence: TGTGCCAGCAGCTCGGGGCGCACCGGGGAGCTGTTTTTT. Translation: CASSSGRTGELFF. The chain links TRBV9 to TRBJ2-2; D tentatively fits TRBD1 or TRBD2 (5 bases each). The CDR3 contains 13 residues. V lost 4 bases and J lost 4, with 8 bases in between. Germline CDR1 and CDR2: SGDLS and YYNGEE.

This chain's CDR3 is CASRGSETQYF. The CDR3 coding sequence is TGTGCCAGCAGGGGGTCGGAGACCCAGTACTTC. V gene TRBV27 combines with J gene TRBJ2-5; D not certain. This CDR3 spans 11 amino acids. Per the germline V gene, CDR1 is MNHEY and CDR2 is SMNVEV (reference sequence). V dropped 6 bases and J dropped 5 bases, with 7 bases sitting between them.

This chain uses TRBV5-1 with TRBJ1-1; 7 nucleotides line up with TRBD1. With 7 bases clipped from V and 0 bases from J, the junction kept 12 bases outside the gene matches. CDR3 length: 16 amino acids. CDR1 SGHRS and CDR2 YFSETQ come from the germline V gene. The CDR3: CASHSRTGDMNTEAFF. In DNA, the CDR3 is TGCGCCAGCCACTCCCGGACAGGCGACATGAACACTGAAGCTTTCTTT.

The J gene is TRBJ1-2, the V gene TRBV19, with D possibly matching TRBD1 (6 bases). Germline loops: CDR1 LNHDA, CDR2 SQIVND (reference sequence). The V end lost 4 bases, the J end lost 8 bases, and 23 bases lay between the germline ends. The CDR3 spans 16 residues. CDR3 protein: CASSTRPEGGWDGYTF. The CDR3 nucleotides read TGTGCCAGTAGTACTCGACCGGAGGGGGGCTGGGACGGCTACACCTTC.

This clone was counted at least ten times. This chain uses TRBV29-1 with TRBJ1-1, with a weak D call TRBD1 (5 bases). V was trimmed by 6 bases and J by 4 bases, leaving 9 bases between them. The CDR3 extends over 11 amino acids. Germline lookup yields CDR1 SQVTM and CDR2 ANQGSEA. This chain's CDR3 is CSVDSFTEAFF. Here the CDR3 DNA reads TGCAGCGTCGACAGTTTCACTGAAGCTTTCTTT.